These 29 T cell receptor beta chains originate from one sample sequenced in a study of T cells in narcolepsy. Measured with immunoSEQ multiplex PCR; TCRdb has only the in-frame clones, and not every one. The profile shows around 30,000 clones, over 80% of them singletons. The specimen sequenced was CD45RA- memory CD4+ T cells from PBMCs. These receptors all stem from a human donor with narcolepsy.

The V and J genes are TRBV9 and TRBJ1-4; D is unclear. The ends were cut back, 3 bases at V and 7 bases at J, with 16 bases in the middle. Germline V gene data show CDR1 as SGDLS and CDR2 as YYNGEE. The CDR3 covers 15 residues. The CDR3 nucleotides read TGTGCCAGCAGCGGTGGTTACGGAAATGGTGAAAAACTGTTTTTT. Its translation: CASSGGYGNGEKLFF. Filled out from reference TRBV9 and TRBJ1-4, the complete variable domain reads DSGVTQTPKHLITATGQRVTLRCSPRSGDLSVYWYQQSLDQGLQFLIQYYNGEERAKGNILERFSAQQFPDLHSELNLSSLELGDSALYFCASSGGYGNGEKLFFGSGTQLSVL.

The rearrangement joins TRBV18 to TRBJ2-1; D possibly corresponds to TRBD2 (6 bases). Per the germline V gene, CDR1 is KGHSH and CDR2 is LQKENI. V dropped 6 bases and J dropped 0 bases, with 15 bases sitting between them. The CDR3 length is 16 residues. Written as DNA, the CDR3 is TGTGCCAGCTCCCCCCTAGCGCCGAGCTCCTACAATGAGCAGTTCTTC. It yields the protein CASSPLAPSSYNEQFF.

The chain uses TRBV11-2 and TRBJ2-1; 8 positions agree with TRBD2. V was pared by 1 base and J by 8 bases, with 7 bases of the junction left unmatched. The germline V gene encodes CDR1 SGHAT and CDR2 FQNNGV. This CDR3 contains 15 residues. CDR3 sequence reads: CASSLAGGRFDEQFF. CDR3 nucleotide sequence: TGTGCCAGCAGCTTAGCGGGGGGGCGTTTTGATGAGCAGTTCTTC.

V gene TRBV5-1 combines with J gene TRBJ2-7; 12 bases are shared with TRBD2. The CDR3 has 18 amino acids. The J segment lost 0 bases and the V segment lost 0 bases, leaving 7 bases of the junction unmatched. Germline V gene lookup returns CDR1 SGHRS and CDR2 YFSETQ. The CDR3 sequence is CASSLGESSGGVSYEQYF. The CDR3 DNA reads as TGCGCCAGCAGCTTGGGGGAGTCTAGCGGGGGGGTCTCCTACGAGCAGTACTTC.

The V call is TRBV5-1, the J call TRBJ2-1; 11 bases align to TRBD1. The ends lost 4 bases at V and 10 bases at J; junction bases unmatched: 10. CDR1 is SGHRS, CDR2 YFSETQ, per germline. The CDR3 covers 15 residues. The CDR3 spells CASSHGQGAGGEQFF. CDR3 nucleotides: TGCGCCAGCAGCCATGGACAGGGGGCTGGTGGGGAGCAGTTCTTC.

This clone was counted only a few times. The V call is TRBV5-1, the J call TRBJ1-4, with a weak D call TRBD1 (6 bases). Germline lookup yields CDR1 SGHRS and CDR2 YFSETQ. V dropped 0 bases and J dropped 8 bases, with 14 bases sitting between them. The CDR3 extends over 15 amino acids. The chain's CDR3 is CASSLGRGAEEKLFF. The CDR3 DNA is TGCGCCAGCAGCTTGGGTAGGGGGGCGGAAGAAAAACTGTTTTTT.

This chain connects TRBV19 to TRBJ2-6; D call uncertain. CDR3 size: 15 residues. Trimming cost V 6 bases and J 0 bases, with 9 bases left between them. Germline V CDR1 and CDR2: LNHDA, SQIVND (reference sequence). CDR3 sequence (DNA): TGTGCCAGTAGCCCCCATACCTCTGGGGCCAACGTCCTGACTTTC. Residues: CASSPHTSGANVLTF.

This clone appeared a few times. The V and J genes are TRBV6-1 and TRBJ1-4; D ambiguous. Germline CDR1 and CDR2: MNHNS and SASEGT. The length of the CDR3 is 11 residues. Trimming removed 6 bases from V and 8 bases from J, with 7 bases in between. Here the CDR3 reads CASSLQEKLFF. CDR3 sequence (DNA): TGTGCCAGCAGCTTACAAGAAAAACTGTTTTTT.

Concerning this clone itself: The identical CDR3 is also encoded by other nucleotide sequences in the sample. The chain links TRBV9 to TRBJ2-1, with 7 bases fitting TRBD1. With 2 bases clipped from V and 8 bases from J, the junction kept 7 bases outside the gene matches. Germline CDR1 reads SGDLS; CDR2 reads YYNGEE. This CDR3 has 14 residues. DNA of the CDR3: TGTGCCAGCAGCGTCAGACAGGGTCGGGATGAGCAGTTCTTC. Translating it yields CASSVRQGRDEQFF.

The chain has TRBV7-9 and TRBJ2-7, with a possible D match to TRBD1 (5 bases). Deletions cut 1 base from V and 7 bases from J, with 14 bases between. Germline V gives CDR1 SEHNR, CDR2 FQNEAQ (reference sequence). This CDR3 is built from 14 residues. The CDR3 is CASSLGQSLREQYF. The CDR3 DNA reads TGTGCCAGCAGCTTAGGACAGAGTCTACGGGAGCAGTACTTC.

The chain combines TRBV29-1 with TRBJ1-1; TRBD1 is a possible D gene (6 bases). CDR1 is SQVTM, CDR2 ANQGSEA, per germline. V was cut by 6 bases and J by 11 bases, with 10 bases left in between. The CDR3 covers 9 residues. DNA of the CDR3: TGCAGCGTAAACAGGGAGGCTTTCTTT. As protein: CSVNREAFF.

The chain is built from TRBV6-6 and TRBJ2-7; the D is unclear. V lost 3 bases to trimming and J lost 8 bases, with 20 bases between them. CDR1 is MNHNY and CDR2 is SVGAGI in the germline V gene (reference sequence). This CDR3 comprises 15 residues. The CDR3 DNA is TGTGCCAGCAGTTATGGGTCCGGCAGGTCCCAAAAGCAGTACTTC. This encodes CASSYGSGRSQKQYF.

The rearrangement links TRBV19 to TRBJ2-7, with D perhaps TRBD2 (5 bases). The V and J ends lost 9 bases and 3 bases respectively, with 9 bases between them. Germline V lookup: CDR1 LNHDA, CDR2 SQIVND (reference sequence). This CDR3 spans 11 amino acids. This chain's CDR3 is CASGEFYEQYF. The CDR3 DNA sequence: TGTGCCAGCGGGGAGTTCTACGAGCAGTACTTC.

The rearrangement links TRBV5-8 to TRBJ1-6, with 9 nucleotides matching TRBD1. The CDR3 consists of 14 residues. The trim removed 4 bases at V and 11 bases at J, leaving 7 bases unmatched. Germline CDR1 and CDR2: SGHTS and YDEGEE. The CDR3 reads CASSAGTGRAPLHF. For the CDR3, the DNA is TGTGCCAGCAGCGCCGGGACAGGGCGGGCACCCCTCCACTTT.

This clone was found once. The CDR3 loop is CASSVGAYEQFF. Written as DNA, the CDR3 is TGTGCCAGCAGCGTAGGAGCGTATGAGCAGTTCTTC. V is TRBV9 and J is TRBJ2-1; D gene ambiguous. The CDR3 runs to 12 residues. Trimming took 0 bases from V and 8 from J, leaving 6 bases between them. CDR1 SGDLS and CDR2 YYNGEE come from the germline V gene. Filled out from reference TRBV9 and TRBJ2-1, the complete variable domain reads DSGVTQTPKHLITATGQRVTLRCSPRSGDLSVYWYQQSLDQGLQFLIQYYNGEERAKGNILERFSAQQFPDLHSELNLSSLELGDSALYFCASSVGAYEQFFGPGTRLTVL.

The V and J genes are TRBV10-3 and TRBJ2-1; possibly TRBD2 for D (7 bases). This CDR3 is built from 15 residues. V was shortened by 4 bases and J by 7 bases, with 17 bases between the two germline ends. Germline lookup yields CDR1 ENHRY and CDR2 SYGVKD. Written as DNA, the CDR3 is TGTGCCATCAGTGGGGGGGGCCCCACTTGGAATGAGCAGTTCTTC. Translation gives CAISGGGPTWNEQFF.

V usage is TRBV11-2 and J usage is TRBJ2-1; no definite D call. V was trimmed by 2 bases and J by 9 bases, leaving 14 bases between them. The CDR3 totals 14 residues. Germline V CDR1 and CDR2: SGHAT, FQNNGV. Here the CDR3 DNA reads TGTGCCAGCAGCTTAAGTAGGGCAGACGGTGAGCAGTTCTTC. Translated, it gives CASSLSRADGEQFF.

The chain employs TRBV11-2 and TRBJ1-4; tentative D call: TRBD1 (5 bases). Germline CDR1 and CDR2: SGHAT and FQNNGV. The V end was cut by 0 bases, the J end by 5 bases, with 10 bases between. This CDR3 has 15 residues. The CDR3 sequence: CASSLDRGGNEKLFF. CDR3 DNA sequence: TGTGCCAGCAGCTTAGATCGTGGGGGGAATGAAAAACTGTTTTTT.

The rearrangement joins TRBV4-1 to TRBJ1-5, with a weak D call TRBD1 (6 bases). In germline, CDR1 is MGHRA, CDR2 YSYEKL. The V end lost 4 bases, the J end lost 3 bases, and 13 bases lay between the germline ends. The CDR3 totals 15 residues. CDR3: CASSPPGTYNQPQHF. CDR3 sequence (DNA): TGCGCCAGCAGCCCCCCCGGGACATACAATCAGCCCCAGCATTTT.

This chain uses TRBV29-1 with TRBJ2-5; TRBD1 is a possible D gene (7 bases). Germline values: CDR1 SQVTM, CDR2 ANQGSEA. The CDR3 covers 14 residues. Trimming removed 6 bases from V and 6 bases from J, with 20 bases in between. The CDR3 loop is CSVSGGLGWKTQYF. In DNA, the CDR3 is TGCAGCGTATCAGGGGGGCTGGGATGGAAGACCCAGTACTTC.

J is TRBJ1-1 and V is TRBV2, with D possibly being TRBD1 (6 bases). The V and J ends lost 6 bases and 1 base respectively, with 6 bases between them. The CDR3 runs 12 residues. CDR1 is SNHLY and CDR2 is FYNNEI in the germline V gene. The DNA for the CDR3 is TGTGCCAGCAGGACAGGGAACACTGAAGCTTTCTTT. Translating gives CASRTGNTEAFF.

A few counts support this clone. Here the CDR3 reads CASSPDRLLMNTEAFF. CDR3 coding DNA: TGTGCCAGCAGTCCGGACCGCCTTTTGATGAACACTGAAGCTTTCTTT. This chain connects TRBV2 to TRBJ1-1; no clear D. The CDR3 extends over 16 amino acids. V lost 5 bases and J lost 0, with 16 bases in between. Germline CDR1 and CDR2: SNHLY and FYNNEI.

This chain links TRBV25-1 with TRBJ1-6; a weak D match, TRBD1 (5 bases). Per the germline V gene, CDR1 is MGHDK and CDR2 is SYGVNS. The CDR3 sequence is 15 residues long. Between the trimmed V and J ends, which lost 0 bases and 11 bases, there was a span of 14 bases. The CDR3 here is CASSEYYPQGAPLHF. As DNA, the CDR3 is TGTGCCAGCAGTGAATATTACCCCCAGGGCGCACCCCTCCACTTT.

The chain joins TRBV5-1 to TRBJ2-3; TRBD1 is a possible D gene (5 bases). V was pared by 4 bases and J by 3 bases, with 18 bases between. CDR1 is SGHRS and CDR2 is YFSETQ in the germline V gene. The CDR3 contains 16 residues. CDR3 amino acids: CASSTYRTHGTDTQYF. The CDR3 DNA sequence: TGCGCCAGCAGCACCTACAGGACCCACGGGACAGATACGCAGTATTTT. Drawing the rest from reference TRBV5-1 and TRBJ2-3, the complete variable domain is KAGVTQTPRYLIKTRGQQVTLSCSPISGHRSVSWYQQTPGQGLQFLFEYFSETQRNKGNFPGRFSGRQFSNSRSEMNVSTLELGDSALYLCASSTYRTHGTDTQYFGPGTRLTVL.

The rearrangement joins TRBV7-7 to TRBJ2-1; 11 nucleotides line up with TRBD2. V trimming: 5 bases; J trimming: 7 bases; junction bases outside the gene matches: 7. Germline V gene data show CDR1 as SSHAT and CDR2 as FNYEAQ (reference sequence). The length of the CDR3 is 15 residues. This chain's CDR3 is CASSEWGTSGNEQFF. CDR3 nucleotide sequence: TGTGCCAGCAGCGAATGGGGGACTAGCGGTAATGAGCAGTTCTTC.

The V and J genes are TRBV6-6 and TRBJ1-2; D possibly corresponds to TRBD1 (5 bases). Germline values: CDR1 MNHNY, CDR2 SVGAGI (reference sequence). The V gene lost 0 bases and the J gene lost 3 bases, with 8 bases spanning the gap. The CDR3 is made up of 14 amino acids. CDR3 region: CASSYSGPDYGYTF. The DNA for the CDR3 is TGTGCCAGCAGTTACTCGGGACCCGACTATGGCTACACCTTC.

The chain employs TRBV7-8 and TRBJ2-2, with 7 bases that match TRBD1. In germline, CDR1 is SGHVS, CDR2 FQNEAQ. The V segment lost 7 bases and the J segment 0 bases; nucleotides outside the gene matches: 11. The CDR3 is 17 amino acids. This CDR3 reads CASIPGQASANTGELFF. For the CDR3, the DNA is TGTGCCAGCATCCCCGGACAGGCCTCGGCGAACACCGGGGAGCTGTTTTTT.

This rearrangement joins TRBV2 to TRBJ2-6; no firm D call. This CDR3 comprises 15 residues. Germline assignment: CDR1 SNHLY and CDR2 FYNNEI. V was shortened by 4 bases and J by 6 bases, with 13 bases between the two germline ends. The CDR3, as DNA: TGTGCCAGCAGTGTTGTAGCAGGCCTGGCCAACGTCCTGACTTTC. Protein sequence: CASSVVAGLANVLTF. Looking up the rest from reference TRBV2 and TRBJ2-6 gives the full variable domain: EPEVTQTPSHQVTQMGQEVILRCVPISNHLYFYWYRQILGQKVEFLVSFYNNEISEKSEIFDDQFSVERPDGSNFTLKIRSTKLEDSAMYFCASSVVAGLANVLTFGAGSRLTVL.

The V gene is TRBV30, the J gene TRBJ1-2, with TRBD1 identical over 11 bases. This CDR3 comprises 16 residues. From germline, CDR1 is GTSNPN and CDR2 SVGIG (reference sequence). The trim removed 2 bases at V and 5 bases at J, leaving 10 bases unmatched. CDR3 DNA sequence: TGTGCCTGGAGTACGGGACAGGGGGGCGGAGGGTATGGCTACACCTTC. Translated: CAWSTGQGGGGYGYTF.